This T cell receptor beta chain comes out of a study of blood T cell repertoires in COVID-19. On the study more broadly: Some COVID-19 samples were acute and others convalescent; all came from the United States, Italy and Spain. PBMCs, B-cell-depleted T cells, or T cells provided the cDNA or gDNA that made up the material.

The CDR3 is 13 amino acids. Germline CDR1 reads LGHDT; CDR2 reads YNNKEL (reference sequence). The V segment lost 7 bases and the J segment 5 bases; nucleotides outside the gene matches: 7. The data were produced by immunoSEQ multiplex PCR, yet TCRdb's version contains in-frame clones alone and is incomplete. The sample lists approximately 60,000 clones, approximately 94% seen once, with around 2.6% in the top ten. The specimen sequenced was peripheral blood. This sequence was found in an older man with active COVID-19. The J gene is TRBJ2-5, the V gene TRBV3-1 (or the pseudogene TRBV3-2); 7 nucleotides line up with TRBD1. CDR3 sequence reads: CASTTGVVETQYF. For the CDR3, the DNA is TGTGCCAGCACCACAGGGGTAGTTGAGACCCAGTACTTC.